The T cell receptor beta chain described here comes from a study of blood T cell repertoires in COVID-19. Study-wide context: Collection of acute and convalescent COVID-19 samples took place in the United States, Italy and Spain. In each case, the material was cDNA or gDNA derived from T cells, B-cell-depleted T cells, or PBMCs.

The V and J ends lost 3 bases and 1 base respectively, with 12 bases between them. Germline V gene sequence: CDR1 SNHLY, CDR2 FYNNEI. The CDR3 is 15 amino acids. Authors' methods: Amplification of reference gene primers provided the estimated nucleated cell counts. Assay: immunoSEQ multiplex PCR; the TCRdb copy retains only in-frame clones and omits some. The V and J calls and the clone size are those of that table, but D and trimming were determined from the DNA. The sample consists of 200,000 to 250,000 clones, about 85% of them appearing once. Sequencing was performed on peripheral blood. V gene TRBV2 combines with J gene TRBJ1-1, with D perhaps TRBD1 (6 bases). This sequence originates from a man aged 35 to 55 with acute or convalescent COVID-19. The CDR3 loop is CASSDAPGANTEAFF. The CDR3 DNA follows: TGTGCCAGCAGTGATGCCCCAGGGGCGAACACTGAAGCTTTCTTT.